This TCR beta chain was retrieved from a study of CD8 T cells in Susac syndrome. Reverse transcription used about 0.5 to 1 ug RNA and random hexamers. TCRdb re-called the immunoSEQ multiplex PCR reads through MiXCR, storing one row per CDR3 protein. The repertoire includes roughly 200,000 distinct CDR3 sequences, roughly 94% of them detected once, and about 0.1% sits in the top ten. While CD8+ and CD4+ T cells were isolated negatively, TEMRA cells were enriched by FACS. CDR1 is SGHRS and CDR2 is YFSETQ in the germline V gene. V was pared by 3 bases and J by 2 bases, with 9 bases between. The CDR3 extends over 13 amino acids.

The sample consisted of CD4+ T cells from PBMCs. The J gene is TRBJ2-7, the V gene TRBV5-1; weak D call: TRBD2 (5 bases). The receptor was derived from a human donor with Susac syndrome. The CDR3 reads CASSYTGTYEQYF. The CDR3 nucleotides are TGCGCCAGCAGCTACACCGGGACCTACGAGCAGTACTTC.